This T cell receptor (beta chain) originates from a study of shared clonotypes between healthy human individuals. Findings and limits, study-wide: In contrast to clonotypes shared by all four donors, non-shared clonotypes had lower generation probabilities. Generally, naive subsets came out with larger estimated richness than memory subsets.

CD4+ cells were split into CD45RA+ naive and CD45RA-negative memory subsets. V trimming: 3 bases; J trimming: 6 bases; junction bases outside the gene matches: 2. This CDR3 spans 14 amino acids. Per germline, CDR1 KGHSH and CDR2 LQKENI. Produced via immunoSEQ multiplex PCR; TCRdb's table is partial and in-frame only. The data contain some 2,500,000 clones, around 92% of them singletons. With regard to this clone: Its specificity is not known.

V is TRBV18 and J is TRBJ2-1, with 10 bases that match TRBD2. This sequence was found in a man between 18 and 29 years old in good health. Some clones in this sample may be carry-over from other donors' samples. Sequencing used naive CD4+ T cells from PBMCs. Subset in this sample: CD45RA+ positively selected. This CDR3 reads CASSPGLAFNEQFF. The CDR3 DNA follows: TGTGCCAGCTCACCGGGACTAGCGTTCAATGAGCAGTTCTTC.